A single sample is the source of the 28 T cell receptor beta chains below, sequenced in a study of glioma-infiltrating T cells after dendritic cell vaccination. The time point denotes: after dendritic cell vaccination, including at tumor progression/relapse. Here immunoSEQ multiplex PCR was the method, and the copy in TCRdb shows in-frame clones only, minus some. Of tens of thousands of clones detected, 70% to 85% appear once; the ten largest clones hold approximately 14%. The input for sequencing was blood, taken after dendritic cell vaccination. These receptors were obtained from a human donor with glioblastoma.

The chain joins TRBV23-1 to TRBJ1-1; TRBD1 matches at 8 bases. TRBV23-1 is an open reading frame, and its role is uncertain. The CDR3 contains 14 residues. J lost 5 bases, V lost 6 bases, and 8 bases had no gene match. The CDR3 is CASRLRGRRTEAFF. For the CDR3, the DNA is TGCGCCAGCAGACTCAGGGGGCGACGGACTGAAGCTTTCTTT.

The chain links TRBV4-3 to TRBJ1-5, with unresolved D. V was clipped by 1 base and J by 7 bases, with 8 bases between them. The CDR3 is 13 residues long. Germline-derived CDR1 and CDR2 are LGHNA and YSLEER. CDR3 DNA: TGCGCCAGCAGCCAAGTCGTAGAACAGCCCCAGCATTTT. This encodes CASSQVVEQPQHF.

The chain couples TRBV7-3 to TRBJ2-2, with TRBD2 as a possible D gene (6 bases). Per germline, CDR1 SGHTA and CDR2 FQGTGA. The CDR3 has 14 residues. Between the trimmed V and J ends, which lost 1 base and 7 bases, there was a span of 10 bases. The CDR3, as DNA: TGTGCCAGCAGCTTAAGGGGGGTTGGCGGGGAGCTGTTTTTT. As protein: CASSLRGVGGELFF.

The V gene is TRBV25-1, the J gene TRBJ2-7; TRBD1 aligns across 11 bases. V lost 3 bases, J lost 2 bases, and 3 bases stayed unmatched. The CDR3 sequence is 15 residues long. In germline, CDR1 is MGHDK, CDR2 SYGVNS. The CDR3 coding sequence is TGTGCCAGCAGTGACCCGGGACAGGGGGCCTACGAGCAGTACTTC. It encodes CASSDPGQGAYEQYF.

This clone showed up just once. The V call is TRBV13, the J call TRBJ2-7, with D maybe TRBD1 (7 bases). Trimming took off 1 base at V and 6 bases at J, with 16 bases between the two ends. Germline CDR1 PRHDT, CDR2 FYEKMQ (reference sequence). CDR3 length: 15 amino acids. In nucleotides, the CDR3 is TGTGCCAGCAGCTTAGCGGGCAGGGGGGTAGGCGAGCAGTACTTC. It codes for CASSLAGRGVGEQYF. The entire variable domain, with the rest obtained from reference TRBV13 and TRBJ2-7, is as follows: AAGVIQSPRHLIKEKRETATLKCYPIPRHDTVYWYQQGPGQDPQFLISFYEKMQSDKGSIPDRFSAQQFSDYHSELNMSSLELGDSALYFCASSLAGRGVGEQYFGPGTRLTVT.

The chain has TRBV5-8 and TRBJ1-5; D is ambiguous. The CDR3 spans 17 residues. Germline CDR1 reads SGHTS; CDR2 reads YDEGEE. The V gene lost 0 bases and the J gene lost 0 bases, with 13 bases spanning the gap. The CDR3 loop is CASSLEYEGFSNQPQHF. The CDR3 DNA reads TGTGCCAGCAGCTTGGAGTATGAGGGTTTTAGCAATCAGCCCCAGCATTTT.

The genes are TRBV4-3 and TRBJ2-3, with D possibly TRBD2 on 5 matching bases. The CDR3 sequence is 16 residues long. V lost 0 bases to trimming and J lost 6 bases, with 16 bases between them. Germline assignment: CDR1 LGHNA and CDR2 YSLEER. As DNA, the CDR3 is TGCGCCAGCAGCCAAGATGTGGCGGAACCGGGGGATACGCAGTATTTT. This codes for CASSQDVAEPGDTQYF.

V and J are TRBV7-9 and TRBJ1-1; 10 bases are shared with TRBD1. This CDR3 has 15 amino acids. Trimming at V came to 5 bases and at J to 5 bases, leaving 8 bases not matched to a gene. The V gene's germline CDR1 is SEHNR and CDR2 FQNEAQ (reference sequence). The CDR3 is CASSPLGTGDTEAFF. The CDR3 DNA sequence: TGTGCCAGCAGCCCGCTCGGGACAGGGGATACTGAAGCTTTCTTT.

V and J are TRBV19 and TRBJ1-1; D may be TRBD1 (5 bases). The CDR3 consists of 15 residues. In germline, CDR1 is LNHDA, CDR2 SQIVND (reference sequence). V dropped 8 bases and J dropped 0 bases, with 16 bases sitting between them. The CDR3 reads CASPPVGGVNTEAFF. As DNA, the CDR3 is TGTGCCAGTCCACCGGTTGGGGGGGTGAACACTGAAGCTTTCTTT. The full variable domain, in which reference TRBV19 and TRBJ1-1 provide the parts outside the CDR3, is DGGITQSPKYLFRKEGQNVTLSCEQNLNHDAMYWYRQDPGQGLRLIYYSQIVNDFQKGDIAEGYSVSREKKESFPLTVTSAQKNPTAFYLCASPPVGGVNTEAFFGQGTRLTVV.

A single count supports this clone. DNA for the CDR3: TGCGCCAGCAGCCAAGATTCCAGCGGGGGTTTCCAAGAGACCCAGTACTTC. This translates into CASSQDSSGGFQETQYF. This chain joins TRBV4-1 and TRBJ2-5, with TRBD2 identical over 8 bases. Unmatched junction bases numbered 7, after V lost 0 bases and J lost 1 base. The CDR3 sequence is 17 residues long. Germline CDR1 and CDR2: MGHRA and YSYEKL.

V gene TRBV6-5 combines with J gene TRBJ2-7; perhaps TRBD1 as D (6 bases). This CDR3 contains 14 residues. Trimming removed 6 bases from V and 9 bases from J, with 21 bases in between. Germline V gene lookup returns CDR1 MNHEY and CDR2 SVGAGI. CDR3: CASSSGTSFSGQYF. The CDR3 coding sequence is TGTGCCAGCAGCTCCGGGACATCTTTCTCCGGGCAGTACTTC.

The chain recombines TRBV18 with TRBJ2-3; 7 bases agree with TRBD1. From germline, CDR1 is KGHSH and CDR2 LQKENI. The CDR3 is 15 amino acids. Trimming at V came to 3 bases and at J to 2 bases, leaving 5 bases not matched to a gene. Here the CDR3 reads CASSPRQGTTDTQYF. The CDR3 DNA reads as TGTGCCAGCTCACCGCGACAGGGAACCACAGATACGCAGTATTTT.

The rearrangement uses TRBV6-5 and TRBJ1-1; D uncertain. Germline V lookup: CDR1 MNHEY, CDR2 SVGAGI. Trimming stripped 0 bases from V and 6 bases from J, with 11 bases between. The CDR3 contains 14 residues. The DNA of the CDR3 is TGTGCCAGCAGTTACTCTGGAGAGGGAGCTGAAGCTTTCTTT. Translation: CASSYSGEGAEAFF.

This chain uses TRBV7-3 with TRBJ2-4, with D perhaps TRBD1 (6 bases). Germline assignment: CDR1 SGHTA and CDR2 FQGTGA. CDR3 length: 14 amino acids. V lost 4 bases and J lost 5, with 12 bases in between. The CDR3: CASSSADSENIQYF. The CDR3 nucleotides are TGTGCCAGCAGCTCCGCGGACAGTGAAAACATTCAGTACTTC.

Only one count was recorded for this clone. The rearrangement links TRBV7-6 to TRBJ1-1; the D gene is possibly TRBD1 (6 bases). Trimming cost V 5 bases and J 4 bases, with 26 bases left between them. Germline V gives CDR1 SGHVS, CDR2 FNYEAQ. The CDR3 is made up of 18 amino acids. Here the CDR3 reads CASSQRRGRGVGGTEAFF. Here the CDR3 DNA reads TGTGCCAGCAGCCAAAGACGGGGCAGGGGCGTAGGGGGCACTGAAGCTTTCTTT.

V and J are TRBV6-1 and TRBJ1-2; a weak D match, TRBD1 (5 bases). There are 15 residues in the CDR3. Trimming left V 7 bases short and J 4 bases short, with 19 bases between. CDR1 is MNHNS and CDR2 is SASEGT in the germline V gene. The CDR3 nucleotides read TGTGCCAGCATAGGGGCAGGGCTGTCGTTCTATGGCTACACCTTC. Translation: CASIGAGLSFYGYTF.

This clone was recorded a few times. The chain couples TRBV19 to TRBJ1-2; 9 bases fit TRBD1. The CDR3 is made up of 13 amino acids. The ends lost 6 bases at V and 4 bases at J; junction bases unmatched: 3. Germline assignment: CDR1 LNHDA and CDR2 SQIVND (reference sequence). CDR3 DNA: TGTGCCAGTAGAACGACAGGGGGCTATGGCTACACCTTC. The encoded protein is CASRTTGGYGYTF.

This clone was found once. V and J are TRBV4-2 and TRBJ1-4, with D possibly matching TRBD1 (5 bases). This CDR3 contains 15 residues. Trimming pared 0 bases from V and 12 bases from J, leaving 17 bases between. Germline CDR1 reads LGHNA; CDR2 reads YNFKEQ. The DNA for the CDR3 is TGTGCCAGCAGCCAAGATCTTTACGGGGGAATGCAACTGTTTTTT. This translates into CASSQDLYGGMQLFF.

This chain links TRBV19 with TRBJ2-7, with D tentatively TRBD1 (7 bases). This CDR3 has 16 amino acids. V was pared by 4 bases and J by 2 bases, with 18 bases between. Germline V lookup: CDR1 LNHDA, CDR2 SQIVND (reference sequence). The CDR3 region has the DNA TGTGCCAGTAGTAGCGGGACAGACCACAATGCCTACGAGCAGTACTTC. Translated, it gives CASSSGTDHNAYEQYF.

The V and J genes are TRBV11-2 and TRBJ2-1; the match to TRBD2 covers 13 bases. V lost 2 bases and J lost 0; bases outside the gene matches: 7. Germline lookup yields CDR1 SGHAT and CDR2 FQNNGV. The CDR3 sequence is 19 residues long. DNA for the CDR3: TGTGCCAGCAGCTTACCGGGACTAGCGGGGATTAGCTCCTACAATGAGCAGTTCTTC. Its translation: CASSLPGLAGISSYNEQFF.

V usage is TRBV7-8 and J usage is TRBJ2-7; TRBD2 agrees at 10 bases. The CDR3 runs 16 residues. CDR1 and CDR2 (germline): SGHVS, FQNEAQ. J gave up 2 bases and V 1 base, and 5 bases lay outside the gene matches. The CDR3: CASSLVRTSGTYEQYF. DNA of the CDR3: TGTGCCAGCAGCTTAGTTCGGACTAGCGGTACCTACGAGCAGTACTTC.

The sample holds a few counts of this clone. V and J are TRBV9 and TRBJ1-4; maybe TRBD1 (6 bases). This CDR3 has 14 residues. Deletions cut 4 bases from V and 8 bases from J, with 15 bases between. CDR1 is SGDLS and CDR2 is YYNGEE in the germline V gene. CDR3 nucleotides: TGTGCCAGCAGCCCAGGGGCAGGGCGGGAAAAACTGTTTTTT. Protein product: CASSPGAGREKLFF.

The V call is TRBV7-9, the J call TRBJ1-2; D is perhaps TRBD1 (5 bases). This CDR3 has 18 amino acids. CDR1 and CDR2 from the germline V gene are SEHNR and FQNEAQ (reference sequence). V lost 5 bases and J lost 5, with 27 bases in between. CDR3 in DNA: TGTGCCAGCAGCAACTACCGACAGAGACGGATCGATGAATATGGCTACACCTTC. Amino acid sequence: CASSNYRQRRIDEYGYTF.

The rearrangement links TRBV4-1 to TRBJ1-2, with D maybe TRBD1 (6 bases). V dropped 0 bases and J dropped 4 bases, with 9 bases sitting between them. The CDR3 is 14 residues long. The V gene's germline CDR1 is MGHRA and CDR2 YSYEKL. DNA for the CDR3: TGCGCCAGCAGCCAAGAAGGGACAAGCTATGGCTACACCTTC. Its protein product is CASSQEGTSYGYTF.

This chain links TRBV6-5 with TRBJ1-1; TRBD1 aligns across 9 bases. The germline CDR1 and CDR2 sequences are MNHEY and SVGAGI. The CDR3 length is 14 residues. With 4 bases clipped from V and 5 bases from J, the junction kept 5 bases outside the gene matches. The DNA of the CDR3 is TGTGCCAGCAGTTTGGACAGGGGAGGGACTGAAGCTTTCTTT. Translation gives CASSLDRGGTEAFF.

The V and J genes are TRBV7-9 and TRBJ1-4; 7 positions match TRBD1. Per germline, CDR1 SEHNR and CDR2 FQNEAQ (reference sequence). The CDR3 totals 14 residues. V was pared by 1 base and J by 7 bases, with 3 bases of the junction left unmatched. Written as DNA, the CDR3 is TGTGCCAGCAGCTTAGGGGGACAGCTTGAAAAACTGTTTTTT. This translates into CASSLGGQLEKLFF. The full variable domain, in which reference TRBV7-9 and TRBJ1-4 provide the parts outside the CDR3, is DTGVSQNPRHKITKRGQNVTFRCDPISEHNRLYWYRQTLGQGPEFLTYFQNEAQLEKSRLLSDRFSAERPKGSFSTLEIQRTEQGDSAMYLCASSLGGQLEKLFFGSGTQLSVL.

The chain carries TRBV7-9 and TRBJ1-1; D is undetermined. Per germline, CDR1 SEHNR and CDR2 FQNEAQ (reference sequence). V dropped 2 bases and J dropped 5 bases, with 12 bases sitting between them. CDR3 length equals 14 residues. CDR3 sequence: CASSLQAGVTEAFF. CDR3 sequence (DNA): TGTGCCAGCAGCTTACAAGCCGGGGTTACTGAAGCTTTCTTT. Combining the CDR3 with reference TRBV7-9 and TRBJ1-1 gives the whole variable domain DTGVSQNPRHKITKRGQNVTFRCDPISEHNRLYWYRQTLGQGPEFLTYFQNEAQLEKSRLLSDRFSAERPKGSFSTLEIQRTEQGDSAMYLCASSLQAGVTEAFFGQGTRLTVV.

The CDR3 bases are TGTGCCAGCAATCTACTAGAGGATACGCAGTATTTT. The encoded protein is CASNLLEDTQYF. The chain recombines TRBV7-9 with TRBJ2-3, with D maybe TRBD2 (5 bases). V dropped 7 bases and J dropped 6 bases, with 11 bases sitting between them. The CDR3 spans 12 residues. Germline loops: CDR1 SEHNR, CDR2 FQNEAQ (reference sequence).